The 26 T cell receptor beta chains presented below share a single source sample, sequenced in a study of T cell repertoires in cytomegalovirus infection (dated by TCRdb to the late 2010s). Sequencing instrument: Illumina HiSeq 1500. Using fastp trimming at Q25 and MiXCR clonotype assembly, TCRdb reanalyzed the public sequencing data and kept in-frame beta chains. CDR3 protein sequences are deduplicated, and each keeps its most common genes and DNA. The sample table contains about 150,000 distinct CDR3 sequences; only one count was recorded for about a quarter of them. The ten largest account for approximately 11% of the sample. The sample consisted of PBMCs. All receptors come from a human donor in good health (CMV status not recorded). Some clones in this sample may be carry-over from other donors' samples.

The table lists this clonotype with a few counts. The chain combines TRBV28 with TRBJ1-2; perhaps TRBD1 as D (5 bases). From germline, CDR1 is MDHEN and CDR2 SYDVKM. The CDR3 contains 14 residues. V shed 3 bases and J shed 4 bases, with 12 bases lying between them. Written as DNA, the CDR3 is TGTGCCAGCAGTTTCTCGGACACCCTCTATGGCTACACCTTC. It codes for CASSFSDTLYGYTF.

The sample holds many counts of this clonotype. The gene calls are TRBV7-2 and TRBJ1-3; no reliable D call. Germline V gene data show CDR1 as SGHTA and CDR2 as FQGNSA. This CDR3 has 15 amino acids. Trimming left V 1 base short and J 1 base short, with 8 bases between. CDR3 DNA sequence: TGTGCCAGCAGCTTAGGGACGACGTCTGGAAACACCATATATTTT. It encodes CASSLGTTSGNTIYF.

Notes on this clonotype: This may be a read error, as it is one base from a much larger clone. This is likely a read error, given that the CDR3 carries no conserved phenylalanine or tryptophan at its end. The chain uses TRBV7-2 and TRBJ2-5; 16 nucleotides agree with TRBD2. The germline CDR1 and CDR2 sequences are SGHTA and FQGNSA. This CDR3 contains 16 residues. CDR3 sequence reads: CAAGTSGRVRQETQYS. CDR3 bases: TGTGCTGCCGGGACTAGCGGGAGGGTGCGTCAAGAGACCCAGTACTCC.

The J gene is TRBJ2-7, the V gene TRBV28, with 9 bases aligning to TRBD1. The CDR3 sequence is 14 residues long. Germline V gene data show CDR1 as MDHEN and CDR2 as SYDVKM. V gave up 5 bases and J gave up 4 bases; unmatched junction bases: 6. CDR3 sequence (DNA): TGTGCCAGCAGTCTACAGGGGGCGAGGTACGAGCAGTACTTC. It codes for CASSLQGARYEQYF. The whole variable domain, remainder taken from reference TRBV28 and TRBJ2-7, is DVKVTQSSRYLVKRTGEKVFLECVQDMDHENMFWYRQDPGLGLRLIYFSYDVKMKEKGDIPEGYSVSREKKERFSLILESASTNQTSMYLCASSLQGARYEQYFGPGTRLTVT.

This clonotype was detected many times. The J gene is TRBJ1-1, the V gene TRBV6-2 or TRBV6-3; D is unresolved. CDR1 is MNHEY, CDR2 SVGEGT, per germline. The CDR3 runs to 12 residues. V was clipped by 10 bases and J by 0 bases, with 9 bases between them. CDR3 sequence reads: CATRTVNTEAFF. The CDR3 nucleotides are TGTGCCACCCGGACGGTGAACACTGAAGCTTTCTTT.

The chain carries TRBV19 and TRBJ2-4; D perhaps matches TRBD1 (6 bases). The germline V and J ends were trimmed by 4 bases and 1 base, with 14 bases remaining between them. This CDR3 is built from 16 residues. In germline, CDR1 is LNHDA, CDR2 SQIVND (reference sequence). Written as DNA, the CDR3 is TGTGCCAGTAGTACCCCGTGGCAGGGGGCCAAAAACATTCAGTACTTC. It specifies CASSTPWQGAKNIQYF.

The chain uses TRBV12-3 or TRBV12-4 and TRBJ1-1; D is ambiguous. Trimming pared 7 bases from V and 5 bases from J, leaving 20 bases between. The CDR3 runs 15 residues. The CDR3 here is CASTFIQIPYTEAFF. DNA of the CDR3: TGTGCCAGCACCTTCATACAGATCCCCTATACTGAAGCTTTCTTT.

This clonotype has just a few counts. This rearrangement joins TRBV10-3 to TRBJ1-1; 7 bases are shared with TRBD1. Unmatched junction bases numbered 13, after V lost 10 bases and J lost 5 bases. CDR3 length: 14 amino acids. CDR1 and CDR2 from the germline V gene are ENHRY and SYGVKD. This CDR3 reads CASGTGTAETEAFF. The CDR3 DNA is TGTGCCAGCGGGACCGGGACAGCCGAGACTGAAGCTTTCTTT.

This clonotype was seen repeatedly, ten times or more. The J gene is TRBJ1-2, the V gene TRBV7-2, with D hard to call. The V and J ends lost 4 bases and 0 bases respectively, with 6 bases between them. Germline-derived CDR1 and CDR2 are SGHTA and FQGNSA. The CDR3 loop spans 13 amino acids. Here the CDR3 DNA reads TGTGCCAGCAGCTCCACAACTAACTATGGCTACACCTTC. This codes for CASSSTTNYGYTF.

V gene TRBV6-2 or TRBV6-3 combines with J gene TRBJ2-5; TRBD2 is a possible D gene (6 bases). The ends were cut back, 4 bases at V and 3 bases at J, with 18 bases in the middle. The CDR3 totals 16 residues. Germline V gene sequence: CDR1 MNHEY, CDR2 SVGEGT. The CDR3 nucleotides are TGTGCCAGCAGTTCTGGGGAATCTAGCGAGAAAGAGACCCAGTACTTC. This sequence encodes CASSSGESSEKETQYF.

J is TRBJ2-1 and V is TRBV7-9; TRBD2 agrees at 7 bases. This CDR3 spans 17 amino acids. Germline values: CDR1 SEHNR, CDR2 FQNEAQ (reference sequence). The V and J ends lost 3 bases and 4 bases, in that order; junction bases with no gene match: 12. The CDR3 loop is CASSFLDLLGGYNEQFF. The CDR3 coding sequence is TGTGCCAGCAGCTTCTTGGATCTGTTGGGGGGGTACAATGAGCAGTTCTTC.

The V call is TRBV7-2, the J call TRBJ1-2; D might be TRBD1 (5 bases). The germline V gene has CDR1 SGHTA and CDR2 FQGNSA. The V and J ends lost 6 bases and 3 bases respectively, with 11 bases between them. CDR3 length: 13 residues. CDR3 coding DNA: TGTGCCAGCAGGTTGGGACTCGACTATGGCTACACCTTC. It is translated as CASRLGLDYGYTF. Based on the CDR3 plus reference TRBV7-2 and TRBJ1-2, the full variable domain is GAGVSQSPSNKVTEKGKDVELRCDPISGHTALYWYRQSLGQGLEFLIYFQGNSAPDKSGLPSDRFSAERTGGSVSTLTIQRTQQEDSAVYLCASRLGLDYGYTFGSGTRLTVV.

The rearrangement uses TRBV30 and TRBJ2-1, with 10 bases matching TRBD2. The J segment lost 7 bases and the V segment lost 1 base, leaving 7 bases of the junction unmatched. Germline V CDR1 and CDR2: GTSNPN, SVGIG (reference sequence). CDR3 length: 15 amino acids. The CDR3 region has the DNA TGTGCCTGGAGTGGACTAGCGGGCCGTGGGAATGAGCAGTTCTTC. Translating gives CAWSGLAGRGNEQFF.

This chain joins TRBV20-1 and TRBJ2-3; TRBD2 matches at 9 bases. With V trimmed by 6 bases and J by 7 bases, 8 bases remained unmatched. Germline values: CDR1 DFQATT, CDR2 SNEGSKA (reference sequence). The CDR3 contains 13 residues. The CDR3, as DNA: TGCAGTGCCGGGACTAGCAGACGAAATACGCAGTATTTT. Its translation: CSAGTSRRNTQYF.

This clonotype was seen at least ten times. The chain joins TRBV7-2 to TRBJ1-6, with D unclear. This CDR3 is 14 amino acids long. Germline CDR1 and CDR2: SGHTA and FQGNSA. With 5 bases removed from V and 6 bases from J, the gap between germline ends came to 11 bases. The DNA of the CDR3 is TGTGCCAGCAGCGGGCAAACGATTAATTCACCCCTCCACTTT. It yields the protein CASSGQTINSPLHF.

The chain joins TRBV20-1 to TRBJ2-1; D not certain. This CDR3 spans 15 amino acids. Trimming cost V 6 bases and J 4 bases, with 19 bases left between them. CDR1 and CDR2 (germline): DFQATT, SNEGSKA (reference sequence). The CDR3 DNA is TGCAGTGCCAAAAACGGTGGTGCGGATTACAATGAGCAGTTCTTC. Translating it yields CSAKNGGADYNEQFF.

There are a few counts of this clonotype. The V gene is TRBV27, the J gene TRBJ2-2; 7 nucleotides align to TRBD1. There are 14 residues in the CDR3. J gave up 4 bases and V 4 bases, and 3 bases lay outside the gene matches. Per the germline V gene, CDR1 is MNHEY and CDR2 is SMNVEV (reference sequence). CDR3 DNA: TGTGCCAGCAGTTGGACAGGCAGCACCGGGGAGCTGTTTTTT. Residues: CASSWTGSTGELFF.

The gene calls are TRBV10-3 and TRBJ1-1, with TRBD1 matching 7 bases. After removal of 0 bases from V and 6 bases from J, the junction contained 7 bases not matched to a gene. Germline-derived CDR1 and CDR2 are ENHRY and SYGVKD. The CDR3 loop spans 15 amino acids. The CDR3 sequence is CAISESGQNYPEAFF. CDR3 coding DNA: TGTGCCATCAGTGAGTCGGGACAGAATTATCCTGAAGCTTTCTTT.

About this clonotype itself: A much larger clone is a single base away; this may be a read error. V and J are TRBV7-3 and TRBJ2-7, with TRBD2 matching 7 bases. Germline V gene lookup returns CDR1 SGHTA and CDR2 FQGTGA. The CDR3 consists of 13 residues. The CDR3 region has the DNA TGTGCCAGCAGCTTAGGGCGGGACTACGAGCGGTACTTC. The encoded protein is CASSLGRDYERYF.

The chain joins TRBV27 to TRBJ2-7, with D uncertain. V dropped 5 bases and J dropped 3 bases, with 5 bases sitting between them. Germline CDR1 and CDR2: MNHEY and SMNVEV (reference sequence). There are 11 residues in the CDR3. CDR3 region: CASSDFYEQYF. CDR3 nucleotides: TGTGCCAGCAGTGACTTCTACGAGCAGTACTTC.

The V and J genes are TRBV7-2 and TRBJ1-4; D gene ambiguous. Germline CDR1 is SGHTA and CDR2 is FQGNSA. V was clipped by 2 bases and J by 8 bases, with 15 bases between them. The CDR3 spans 15 residues. The CDR3 coding sequence is TGTGCCAGCAGCTTACCGGAAAACTTAGGGGAAAAACTGTTTTTT. This gives the protein CASSLPENLGEKLFF.

The chain carries TRBV5-5 and TRBJ1-4; unclear D gene. From germline, CDR1 is SGHKS and CDR2 YYEKEE (reference sequence). The V and J ends lost 3 bases and 5 bases respectively, with 8 bases between them. CDR3 length equals 13 residues. CDR3 DNA: TGTGCCAGCAGCTACGGGATAAATGAAAAACTGTTTTTT. This translates into CASSYGINEKLFF. Looking up the rest from reference TRBV5-5 and TRBJ1-4 gives the full variable domain: DAGVTQSPTHLIKTRGQQVTLRCSPISGHKSVSWYQQVLGQGPQFIFQYYEKEERGRGNFPDRFSARQFPNYSSELNVNALLLGDSALYLCASSYGINEKLFFGSGTQLSVL.

The chain recombines TRBV19 with TRBJ2-4, with D maybe TRBD1 (6 bases). Germline loops: CDR1 LNHDA, CDR2 SQIVND (reference sequence). Trimming pared 5 bases from V and 3 bases from J, leaving 17 bases between. The CDR3 runs 16 residues. The CDR3 is CASSANRVSGKNIQYF. CDR3 nucleotide sequence: TGTGCCAGTAGTGCAAACAGGGTTTCTGGCAAAAACATTCAGTACTTC.

This clonotype was found a few times. The junction and the germline gene differ at one end; a read error may be behind it. The chain is built from TRBV28 and TRBJ2-4; D not certain. Germline CDR1 reads MDHEN; CDR2 reads SYDVKM. This CDR3 spans 15 amino acids. CDR3 amino acids: CASGLILGAKNIQYF. CDR3 bases: TGTGCCAGCGGTTTGATACTTGGGGCCAAAAACATTCAGTACTTC. Variable domain in full (rest from reference TRBV28 and TRBJ2-4): DVKVTQSSRYLVKRTGEKVFLECVQDMDHENMFWYRQDPGLGLRLIYFSYDVKMKEKGDIPEGYSVSREKKERFSLILESASTNQTSMYLCASGLILGAKNIQYFGAGTRLSVL.

This clonotype was seen more than once but under ten times. The V gene is TRBV28, the J gene TRBJ2-5, with TRBD2 matching over 8 bases. Unmatched junction bases numbered 1, after V lost 2 bases and J lost 2 bases. This CDR3 comprises 14 residues. Germline V gene data show CDR1 as MDHEN and CDR2 as SYDVKM. This CDR3 is CASSLREGQETQYF. CDR3 bases: TGTGCCAGCAGTTTACGGGAGGGACAAGAGACCCAGTACTTC.

This clonotype was counted at least ten times. The J gene is TRBJ2-7, the V gene TRBV7-2; TRBD2 is a possible D gene (7 bases). Germline V gives CDR1 SGHTA, CDR2 FQGNSA. The ends were cut back, 2 bases at V and 0 bases at J, with 14 bases in the middle. The CDR3 has 16 amino acids. CDR3 bases: TGTGCCAGCAGCTTATCGGCGGGGGCCAACTCCTACGAGCAGTACTTC. Its translation: CASSLSAGANSYEQYF. The whole variable domain, remainder taken from reference TRBV7-2 and TRBJ2-7, is GAGVSQSPSNKVTEKGKDVELRCDPISGHTALYWYRQSLGQGLEFLIYFQGNSAPDKSGLPSDRFSAERTGGSVSTLTIQRTQQEDSAVYLCASSLSAGANSYEQYFGPGTRLTVT.